One and the same sample provided the 12 T cell receptor beta chains below, sequenced in a study of blood T cell repertoires in COVID-19 (TCRdb year 2020). Libraries were made using the immunoSEQ multiplex PCR assay. TCRdb stores this immuneACCESS table with in-frame sequences only. Part of the clones is absent; in the studies checked, under half of the shortfall reflects unresolved V genes, and no reason is known for the rest. This sample has about 280,000 clones in its table, and 85% of those were observed once. Of the sample, less than 6.5% falls within the top ten clones. Sample: peripheral blood. These receptors were obtained from a man aged 50 to 60 with active or convalescent COVID-19.

The chain joins TRBV19 to TRBJ1-5; 10 bases line up with TRBD1. Trimming took 7 bases from V and 6 from J; bases not matched to a gene: 9. The CDR3 is 15 amino acids. CDR1 LNHDA and CDR2 SQIVND come from the germline V gene (reference sequence). Written as DNA, the CDR3 is TGTGCCAGTAAACCGGGACAGGGGATGGGTCAGCCCCAGCATTTT. Translation: CASKPGQGMGQPQHF.

V gene TRBV5-1 combines with J gene TRBJ2-1; a possible D gene is TRBD1 (6 bases). Trimming took 0 bases from V and 7 from J, leaving 17 bases between them. Germline V gives CDR1 SGHRS, CDR2 YFSETQ. The CDR3 covers 16 residues. The CDR3 coding sequence is TGCGCCAGCAGCTTGGGGGACACGAACCCGGCTAATGAGCAGTTCTTC. As protein: CASSLGDTNPANEQFF.

The chain carries TRBV6-2 or TRBV6-3 and TRBJ1-5; a weak D match, TRBD1 (6 bases). Trimming shortened V by 2 bases and J by 7 bases, and 12 bases separated the two germline ends. The CDR3 sequence is 14 residues long. Germline CDR1 is MNHEY and CDR2 is SVGEGT. The CDR3 spells CASSYGQGSQPQHF. The DNA for the CDR3 is TGTGCCAGCAGTTACGGGCAGGGGAGCCAGCCCCAGCATTTT.

The chain uses TRBV30 and TRBJ2-7; 13 nucleotides agree with TRBD2. This CDR3 has 14 residues. V lost 6 bases and J lost 0; bases outside the gene matches: 2. Per germline, CDR1 GTSNPN and CDR2 SVGIG (reference sequence). As DNA, the CDR3 is TGTGCCTGTGGGACTAGCGGGATCTCCTACGAGCAGTACTTC. Translating gives CACGTSGISYEQYF.

CDR3 amino acids: CASSIQGGVTEAFF. CDR3 nucleotide sequence: TGTGCCAGCTCAATACAGGGGGGGGTCACTGAAGCTTTCTTT. V is TRBV18 and J is TRBJ1-1; TRBD1 agrees at 8 bases. This CDR3 contains 14 residues. The germline CDR1 and CDR2 sequences are KGHSH and LQKENI. Trimming cost V 5 bases and J 4 bases; bases outside gene matches: 6.

The J gene is TRBJ2-1, the V gene TRBV9; 13 bases align to TRBD2. Looked up from germline, CDR1 is SGDLS and CDR2 is YYNGEE. The CDR3 runs to 14 residues. With 0 bases clipped from V and 14 bases from J, the junction kept 5 bases outside the gene matches. CDR3 loop: CASSVERTSGSKFF. CDR3 bases: TGTGCCAGCAGCGTAGAAAGGACTAGCGGGAGCAAGTTCTTC.

The chain recombines TRBV9 with TRBJ2-1; D might be TRBD2 (6 bases). CDR1 SGDLS and CDR2 YYNGEE come from the germline V gene. Trimming took off 0 bases at V and 7 bases at J, with 8 bases between the two ends. The CDR3 covers 13 residues. Here the CDR3 reads CASSVESGNEQFF. The DNA of the CDR3 is TGTGCCAGCAGCGTAGAGAGCGGGAATGAGCAGTTCTTC.

The chain combines TRBV18 with TRBJ2-3, with TRBD2 identical over 13 bases. The CDR3 loop spans 18 amino acids. In germline, CDR1 is KGHSH, CDR2 LQKENI. V trimming: 2 bases; J trimming: 2 bases; junction bases outside the gene matches: 7. For the CDR3, the DNA is TGTGCCAGCTCACCATTTATGACTAGCGGGAGGACCACAGATACGCAGTATTTT. As protein: CASSPFMTSGRTTDTQYF.

The chain is built from TRBV5-1 and TRBJ1-1; D might be TRBD1 (6 bases). V gave up 4 bases and J gave up 0 bases, with 13 bases separating them. The CDR3 covers 15 residues. Germline CDR1 reads SGHRS; CDR2 reads YFSETQ. Written as DNA, the CDR3 is TGCGCCAGCAGCGGAGGACAGCTTATGAACACTGAAGCTTTCTTT. Amino acids: CASSGGQLMNTEAFF.

The chain couples TRBV6-5 to TRBJ1-6; D gene uncertain. V dropped 5 bases and J dropped 7 bases, with 15 bases sitting between them. The germline gives CDR1 MNHEY, CDR2 SVGAGI. This CDR3 comprises 15 residues. For the CDR3, the DNA is TGTGCCAGCAGTACCAGCCCAGGTACCAATTCACCCCTCCACTTT. This sequence encodes CASSTSPGTNSPLHF.

This chain joins TRBV11-2 and TRBJ2-7; TRBD1 aligns across 9 bases. Germline lookup yields CDR1 SGHAT and CDR2 FQNNGV. The length of the CDR3 is 14 residues. J was trimmed by 6 bases and V by 8 bases; bases with no gene match: 11. The CDR3 spells CASFGQGQRGEQYF. CDR3 DNA sequence: TGTGCCAGCTTTGGACAGGGGCAGAGGGGCGAGCAGTACTTC.

The CDR3 sequence: CARTAGEADTQYF. The CDR3 bases are TGTGCCCGGACAGCGGGAGAGGCAGATACGCAGTATTTT. This chain links TRBV30 with TRBJ2-3; 8 nucleotides match TRBD2. There are 13 residues in the CDR3. The germline CDR1 and CDR2 sequences are GTSNPN and SVGIG (reference sequence). J was trimmed by 4 bases and V by 8 bases; bases with no gene match: 8.